The present TCR beta chain was sequenced within a study of control samples from healthy donors and cancer patients. Sequenced by immunoSEQ multiplex PCR; TCRdb stores in-frame clones only, minus some. The sample contains 170,000 or so clones, 75% to 95% of which appear only once. V lost 8 bases to trimming and J lost 8 bases, with 16 bases between them. This CDR3 has 13 residues. The TCR comes from a woman aged 40 to 50 in good health. Source material: blood. V usage is TRBV12-3 or TRBV12-4 and J usage is TRBJ2-4; D is possibly TRBD2 (6 bases). The CDR3 region has the DNA TGTGCCAGCCGCTTCGGGGGTGGGGACATTCAGTACTTC. The encoded protein is CASRFGGGDIQYF.